This T cell receptor beta chain was sequenced during a study of cytotoxic CD8 clonotypes in ibrutinib-treated CLL. This clone turned up a few times. The table came from immunoSEQ multiplex PCR; TCRdb's copy has only in-frame clones and leaves some out. The data contain about 300,000 clones, about 72% of them singletons. The TCR was taken from a human donor with chronic lymphocytic leukemia. The sequencing here drew on PBMCs, taken at disease progression, from a patient treated with ibrutinib.

CDR3 in amino acids: CASSAGLAGGLETQYF. CDR3 DNA: TGTGCCAGCAGCGCCGGACTAGCGGGAGGATTAGAGACCCAGTACTTC. The chain couples TRBV9 to TRBJ2-5, with TRBD2 identical over 14 bases. Germline-derived CDR1 and CDR2 are SGDLS and YYNGEE. V trimming: 3 bases; J trimming: 4 bases; junction bases outside the gene matches: 5. This CDR3 region has 16 residues.